The rows below give T cell receptor delta chains drawn from one sample of a study of Vδ1+ human thymocytes. TCRdb reprocessed the multiplex PCR reads through CATT. The sample includes roughly 55,000 delta-chain clones, approximately 15% of them seen just once. Sequenced material: Vdelta1+ gamma-delta thymocytes from the thymus. The receptor source for this set is a boy in the first two years of life who had congenital heart surgery. CDR3s leave out the opening cysteine and the closing phenylalanine or tryptophan.

v_call: TRDV1; j_call: TRDJ1; cdr3_aa: ALGELKFLSRPAGGPSPYTDKLI
v_call: TRDV1; j_call: TRDJ1; cdr3_aa: ALGEPVGLCQSGGPREYTDKLI
v_call: TRDV1; j_call: TRDJ1; cdr3_aa: ALGDLFPPTDKLI
v_call: TRDV1; j_call: TRDJ1; cdr3_aa: ALGELVRGPDTYTDKLI
v_call: TRDV1; j_call: TRDJ1; cdr3_aa: ALGELLRPSSPHTDKLI
v_call: TRDV1; j_call: TRDJ1; cdr3_aa: ALGEVASPGQTDKLI
v_call: TRDV1; j_call: TRDJ1; cdr3_aa: ALGVPAFLSGGLKLI
v_call: TRDV1; j_call: TRDJ1; cdr3_aa: ALSKNIRDRGLGDYKLI
v_call: TRDV1; j_call: TRDJ1; cdr3_aa: ALGVAKQYTDKLI
v_call: TRDV1; j_call: TRDJ1; cdr3_aa: ALGELLGDADKLI
v_call: TRDV1; j_call: TRDJ1; cdr3_aa: ALGDLFGSTGNTDKLI
v_call: TRDV1; j_call: TRDJ1; cdr3_aa: ALGDSIPSYVGLRIDKLI
v_call: TRDV1; j_call: TRDJ1; cdr3_aa: ALGELVYRPHWGIPVDKLI
v_call: TRDV1; j_call: TRDJ1; cdr3_aa: ALGESLRSWGTSFHTDKLI
v_call: TRDV2; j_call: TRDJ3; cdr3_aa: AYDTVGGYLPSWDTRQMF
v_call: TRDV1; j_call: TRDJ1; cdr3_aa: ALGDRTGGHATDKLI
v_call: TRDV1; j_call: TRDJ1; cdr3_aa: ALGPYPGDTDKLI
v_call: TRDV1; j_call: TRDJ1; cdr3_aa: ALGVRAGGYDWGDKLI
v_call: TRDV1; j_call: TRDJ1; cdr3_aa: ALGETFGPNYGGCGAEMTDKLI
v_call: TRDV1; j_call: TRDJ1; cdr3_aa: ALGDHKLRTGGLDKLI
v_call: TRDV1; j_call: TRDJ1; cdr3_aa: ALGGASLRYWGIRGDKLI
v_call: TRDV1; j_call: TRDJ1; cdr3_aa: ALGDPTGAIIWDTDKLI
v_call: TRDV3; j_call: TRDJ1; cdr3_aa: AFNPKSSGDKLI
v_call: TRDV1; j_call: TRDJ1; cdr3_aa: ALGELIRGSYIRWGELI
v_call: TRDV1; j_call: TRDJ1; cdr3_aa: ALGEPTRGDTGERPDKLI
v_call: TRDV1; j_call: TRDJ1; cdr3_aa: ALVGIPRSGDKLI
v_call: TRDV1; j_call: TRDJ1; cdr3_aa: ALGAQPFPYWGIRTADKLI
v_call: TRDV1; j_call: TRDJ1; cdr3_aa: ALGAPFILGDKLI
v_call: TRDV1; j_call: TRDJ1; cdr3_aa: ALGELRPSYSPPYTGVEYTDKLI
v_call: TRDV2; j_call: TRDJ1; cdr3_aa: ACFQVGGDELI
v_call: TRDV1; j_call: TRDJ1; cdr3_aa: ALGVAYSYAAGHRTDKLI
v_call: TRDV1; j_call: TRDJ1; cdr3_aa: ALDPTTLGAYTDKLI
v_call: TRDV1; j_call: TRDJ1; cdr3_aa: ALGDPGLPWYTGDPYTDKLI
v_call: TRDV1; j_call: TRDJ1; cdr3_aa: ALGELGGHTDKLI
v_call: TRDV1; j_call: TRDJ1; cdr3_aa: ALGELHVPTVTGNTDKLI
v_call: TRDV1; j_call: TRDJ1; cdr3_aa: ALGELTPRMYTDKLI
v_call: TRDV1; j_call: TRDJ1; cdr3_aa: ALVVLGSNLEDTDKLI
v_call: TRDV1; j_call: TRDJ1; cdr3_aa: ALGELWALTQYTDKLI
v_call: TRDV1; j_call: TRDJ1; cdr3_aa: ALGDNFLNWGIRDKLI
v_call: TRDV1; j_call: TRDJ1; cdr3_aa: ALGEALRTFLRPYWGIDKLI
v_call: TRDV1; j_call: TRDJ1; cdr3_aa: ALGVPTLLGDTRGTDKLI
v_call: TRDV1; j_call: TRDJ1; cdr3_aa: ALGKILPLHHWGGLPDKLI
v_call: TRDV1; j_call: TRDJ2; cdr3_aa: ALGELRTSYWGSSTAQLF
v_call: TRDV1; j_call: TRDJ1; cdr3_aa: ALGDRDPTLTLYTDKLI
v_call: TRDV1; j_call: TRDJ1; cdr3_aa: ALGEPKGIRSTDKLI
v_call: TRDV1; j_call: TRDJ1; cdr3_aa: ALGGHPFSRPYTDKLI
v_call: TRDV1; j_call: TRDJ1; cdr3_aa: ALGYYDVLPQDKLI
v_call: TRDV1; j_call: TRDJ1; cdr3_aa: ALGELITPPDMYWADKLI
v_call: TRDV2; j_call: TRDJ1; cdr3_aa: ACDIILGDTRKLI
v_call: TRDV1; j_call: TRDJ1; cdr3_aa: ALGEQAGIQAYTDKLI
v_call: TRDV1; j_call: TRDJ1; cdr3_aa: ALGEALTYWGIHPEADKLI
v_call: TRDV1; j_call: TRDJ2; cdr3_aa: ALQAPSPRPVTAQLF
v_call: TRDV1; j_call: TRDJ1; cdr3_aa: ALGDLPAARTGGYAHTDKLI